Sequencing of this TCR beta chain was carried out in a study of T cell clones after liver transplantation. About the research overall: Pre-transplant mixed lymphocyte reactions yielded third-party-reactive TCRbeta sequences as comparators for graft-donor-reactive sequences. Study-level findings and limits: A larger donor-reactive than third-party decline suggested partial antigen-specific deletion.

CDR1 SEHNR and CDR2 FQNEAQ come from the germline V gene (reference sequence). Unmatched junction bases numbered 7, after V lost 5 bases and J lost 7 bases. The CDR3 contains 15 residues. The table came from immunoSEQ multiplex PCR; TCRdb's copy has only in-frame clones and leaves some out. The sample gives some 110,000 clones, 82% of which show up once; just under 1% is in the top ten. With regard to this clone: Its antigen is still unknown.

This sequence originates from a human donor who received a liver transplant. Here the sequenced sample was CD4+ T cells from blood, taken before liver transplant. The chain uses TRBV7-9 and TRBJ2-7; 14 nucleotides align to TRBD2. CDR3 loop: CASSAGTSGSREQYF. The CDR3, as DNA: TGTGCCAGCAGCGCCGGGACTAGCGGGAGTAGGGAGCAGTACTTC.